A single sample gave rise to the 26 T cell receptor beta chains below, sequenced in a study of CD8 T cells in ankylosing spondylitis. TCRdb processed the 5' RACE reads anew with MiXCR; each CDR3 protein has one entry. The sample includes 250,000 or so distinct CDR3 sequences, roughly a tenth of them seen just once. Sequencing used blood, either unsorted or a sorted T cell fraction (not recorded which). The receptors here all came from a male donor with ankylosing spondylitis or in good health (not recorded which).

This clonotype has a handful of counts. The chain has TRBV7-2 and TRBJ1-1; TRBD1 matches at 8 bases. Germline V CDR1 and CDR2: SGHTA, FQGNSA. J was trimmed by 4 bases and V by 5 bases; bases with no gene match: 6. The CDR3 consists of 14 residues. The DNA for the CDR3 is TGTGCCAGCAGCCGCCCCACAGGGGGCACTGAAGCTTTCTTT. Translating gives CASSRPTGGTEAFF.

This clonotype was recorded at least ten times. This rearrangement joins TRBV3-1 to TRBJ2-1; D is undetermined. Germline CDR1 and CDR2: LGHDT and YNNKEL (reference sequence). Trimming pared 3 bases from V and 4 bases from J, leaving 10 bases between. This CDR3 comprises 14 residues. CDR3: CASSQGVLYNEQFF. The DNA of the CDR3 is TGTGCCAGCAGCCAGGGCGTTTTGTACAATGAGCAGTTCTTC.

This clonotype was observed many times. V and J are TRBV4-1 and TRBJ2-3; 13 nucleotides match TRBD2. Germline trimming cut 2 bases from V and 0 bases from J; bases unmatched to any gene: 11. Per germline, CDR1 MGHRA and CDR2 YSYEKL. The CDR3 extends over 20 amino acids. CDR3 nucleotides: TGCGCCAGCAGCCAACAAGGACTAGCGGGGGTTTCCGCTAGCACAGATACGCAGTATTTT. This codes for CASSQQGLAGVSASTDTQYF.

At least ten counts were recorded for this clonotype. The rearrangement uses TRBV6-2 or TRBV6-3 and TRBJ2-3, with 7 bases lining up with TRBD2. The CDR3 has 15 amino acids. V dropped 6 bases and J dropped 4; count of bases not matched to a gene: 10. CDR1 is MNHEY and CDR2 is SVGEGT in the germline V gene. The CDR3 here is CASRQAGTASDTQYF. CDR3 bases: TGTGCCAGCAGGCAAGCGGGAACGGCGTCAGATACGCAGTATTTT.

This clonotype was observed many times. V gene TRBV21-1 combines with J gene TRBJ1-1; the table's D call, TRBD1, was not checked against the DNA. TRBV21-1 is deemed a pseudogene. The CDR3 has 16 amino acids. CDR3 bases: TGTGCCAGCAGCCCCGGGGGACATAGAACTCCGGCTGAAGCTTTCTTT. Its protein is CASSPGGHRTPAEAFF.

On this clonotype: A much larger clone lies a single base off, so this may be a read error. V is TRBV5-6 and J is TRBJ2-2, with D uncertain. CDR3 length: 17 residues. V shed 3 bases and J shed 0 bases, with 15 bases lying between them. Germline values: CDR1 SGHDT, CDR2 YYEEEE. CDR3 DNA sequence: TGTGCCAGCAGCTCCAGGCGACTGCGTTCGAACACCGGGGAGCTGTTTTTT. Protein product: CASSSRRLRSNTGELFF.

In this sample, this clonotype turned up many times. V is TRBV7-2 and J is TRBJ2-5; no reliable D call. CDR3 length equals 14 residues. Germline assignment: CDR1 SGHTA and CDR2 FQGNSA. V lost 1 base, J lost 0 bases, and 6 bases lay in between. The CDR3 nucleotides read TGTGCCAGCAGCTTAGAAGGGTACCAAGAGACCCAGTACTTC. Its protein product is CASSLEGYQETQYF.

This clonotype was seen at least ten times. This rearrangement joins TRBV5-1 to TRBJ1-6, with TRBD1 matching over 9 bases. There are 13 residues in the CDR3. The ends lost 7 bases at V and 10 bases at J; junction bases unmatched: 6. The germline CDR1 and CDR2 sequences are SGHRS and YFSETQ. The CDR3 sequence is CASGTGWGSPLHF. The CDR3, as DNA: TGCGCCAGCGGGACAGGGTGGGGATCACCCCTCCACTTT.

Remarks on this clonotype: A much larger clone differs from this one at a single base, so this may be a read error. The chain links TRBV11-2 to TRBJ2-2; D uncertain. Germline CDR1 is SGHAT and CDR2 is FQNNGV. The V and J ends lost 5 bases and 5 bases respectively, with 6 bases between them. This CDR3 spans 12 amino acids. Written as DNA, the CDR3 is TGTGCCAGCAGCGATTGGACCGGGGAGCTGTTTTTT. This codes for CASSDWTGELFF.

The sample holds many counts of this clonotype. The genes are TRBV24-1 and TRBJ2-1; 11 nucleotides align to TRBD2. The V segment lost 4 bases and the J segment 10 bases; nucleotides outside the gene matches: 11. The CDR3 runs to 16 residues. Germline assignment: CDR1 KGHDR and CDR2 SFDVKD. CDR3: CATSEATSGIVEEQFF. CDR3 in DNA: TGTGCCACCAGTGAGGCGACTAGCGGGATTGTCGAGGAGCAGTTCTTC.

A note on this clonotype: An end of the junction differs from the germline gene, which may be a read error. The J gene is TRBJ1-5, the V gene TRBV7-2; tentatively, D is TRBD1 (5 bases). CDR3 length equals 13 residues. In germline, CDR1 is SGHTA, CDR2 FQGNSA. The CDR3 loop is CSSSLDRDQPQHF. The CDR3 nucleotides are TGTTCCAGCAGCTTAGACAGAGATCAGCCCCAGCATTTT.

The chain couples TRBV7-9 to TRBJ2-5; no reliable D call. Germline CDR1 and CDR2: SEHNR and FQNEAQ (reference sequence). The CDR3 has 13 residues. Trimming took 1 base from V and 5 from J, leaving 8 bases between them. The chain's CDR3 is CASSLDAAETQYF. The CDR3 bases are TGTGCCAGCAGCTTAGATGCGGCTGAGACCCAGTACTTC.

In the case of this clonotype: A much bigger clone sits one base away, suggesting this may be a read error. The chain joins TRBV21-1 to TRBJ2-3. TRBV21-1 is labeled a pseudogene. CDR3 size: 14 residues. CDR3 sequence: CASSKKRYTDTQYF. CDR3 DNA: TGTGCCAGCAGCAAAAAGAGATACACAGATACGCAGTATTTT.

DNA of the CDR3: TGCAGCGTTGAAGGACAGGGTAATGAGAACGGGGAGCTGTTTTTT. It translates to CSVEGQGNENGELFF. The genes are TRBV29-1 and TRBJ2-2, with TRBD1 matching 7 bases. CDR1 SQVTM and CDR2 ANQGSEA come from the germline V gene. This CDR3 region has 15 residues. With V trimmed by 1 base and J by 7 bases, 9 bases remained unmatched.

This clonotype was seen ten or more times. This chain connects TRBV20-1 to TRBJ2-1; 7 positions match TRBD2. Trimming at V came to 2 bases and at J to 3 bases, leaving 4 bases not matched to a gene. The CDR3 covers 14 residues. Germline V gene data show CDR1 as DFQATT and CDR2 as SNEGSKA (reference sequence). The DNA for the CDR3 is TGCAGTGCTAGACAAGGCGGGAGCTACAATGAGCAGTTCTTC. Its protein product is CSARQGGSYNEQFF.

This clonotype was seen repeatedly, ten times or more. This chain links TRBV10-3 with TRBJ2-7, with a weak D call TRBD2 (6 bases). The CDR3 has 12 amino acids. Germline CDR1 is ENHRY and CDR2 is SYGVKD. CDR3 DNA sequence: TGTGCCATCAGTGATAAGGGACGGGAGTGGCACGTC. It encodes CAISDKGREWHV.

This rearrangement joins TRBV5-6 to TRBJ1-1; tentatively, D is TRBD1 (5 bases). This CDR3 contains 14 residues. The V gene's germline CDR1 is SGHDT and CDR2 YYEEEE. V was shortened by 4 bases and J by 3 bases, with 13 bases between the two germline ends. In nucleotides, the CDR3 is TGTGCCAGCAGCGCTTTGGACACTTACACTGAAGCTTTCTTT. Amino acids: CASSALDTYTEAFF.

The V gene is TRBV7-9, the J gene TRBJ1-1; the match to TRBD1 covers 8 bases. The CDR3 extends over 16 amino acids. Germline assignment: CDR1 SEHNR and CDR2 FQNEAQ (reference sequence). J was trimmed by 4 bases and V by 1 base; bases with no gene match: 8. CDR3 amino acids: CASSLDGRTGSTEAFF. The CDR3 DNA reads as TGTGCCAGCAGCTTAGACGGTCGGACAGGGAGCACTGAAGCTTTCTTT.

V usage is TRBV3-1 and J usage is TRBJ2-1; TRBD1 matches at 8 bases. J lost 5 bases, V lost 7 bases, and 16 bases had no gene match. CDR1 and CDR2 from the germline V gene are LGHDT and YNNKEL (reference sequence). This CDR3 is 17 amino acids long. Here the CDR3 reads CASTKPRRDRKNNEQFF. In DNA form, the CDR3 reads TGTGCCAGCACCAAGCCACGCCGGGACAGGAAAAACAATGAGCAGTTCTTC.

Comments on this clonotype: Possible read error: a much larger clone is one base away. The genes are TRBV7-8 and TRBJ1-2; D is undetermined. Germline CDR1 SGHVS, CDR2 FQNEAQ. The CDR3 extends over 16 amino acids. In DNA form, the CDR3 reads TGTGCCAACAGCTTGAGGCCAGGCCAAGATAGCTATGGCTACACCTTC. Its protein is CANSLRPGQDSYGYTF.

V gene TRBV7-9 combines with J gene TRBJ2-3, with 10 nucleotides matching TRBD2. After removal of 5 bases from V and 5 bases from J, the junction contained 7 bases not matched to a gene. Germline assignment: CDR1 SEHNR and CDR2 FQNEAQ (reference sequence). The CDR3 spans 15 residues. CDR3 sequence reads: CASSLERLAGDTQYF. The CDR3 bases are TGTGCCAGCAGCCTGGAGAGACTAGCGGGAGATACGCAGTATTTT.

This clonotype has only a few counts. This sequence may be a read error, since a much larger clone differs from it by one base. The chain couples TRBV7-2 to TRBJ1-2; TRBD1 matches 9 bases. The length of the CDR3 is 15 residues. Germline lookup yields CDR1 SGHTA and CDR2 FQGNSA. CDR3 loop: CVSSLDGTGFYGYTF. Here the CDR3 DNA reads TGTGTCAGCAGCTTAGACGGGACAGGGTTCTATGGCTACACCTTC.

Ten or more counts support this clonotype. The chain carries TRBV6-2 or TRBV6-3 and TRBJ2-1; 7 bases align to TRBD2. CDR1 is MNHEY, CDR2 SVGEGT, per germline. This CDR3 comprises 16 residues. J lost 3 bases, V lost 10 bases, and 15 bases had no gene match. This CDR3 reads CATLAQLAGDYNEQFF. The CDR3 DNA sequence: TGTGCCACCCTCGCCCAGTTAGCGGGTGACTACAATGAGCAGTTCTTC.

This clonotype was picked up a small number of times. This chain connects TRBV20-1 to TRBJ2-1; no definite D call. CDR3 length equals 11 residues. CDR1 DFQATT and CDR2 SNEGSKA come from the germline V gene (reference sequence). V lost 4 bases and J lost 9, with 10 bases in between. CDR3 in DNA: TGCAGTGCTAACACGTGGGGTGAGCAGTTCTTC. Encoded protein: CSANTWGEQFF.

This clonotype was counted at least ten times. In DNA, the CDR3 is TGCGCCAGCAGCTTGGAGGCTCTGACAGATACGCAGTATTTT. It specifies CASSLEALTDTQYF. The chain uses TRBV5-1 and TRBJ2-3, with D unclear. This CDR3 region has 14 residues. V gave up 0 bases and J gave up 3 bases, with 8 bases separating them. The germline V gene encodes CDR1 SGHRS and CDR2 YFSETQ.

This clonotype was recorded at least ten times. The chain employs TRBV5-1 and TRBJ1-1; no firm D call. The CDR3 is made up of 14 amino acids. Germline loops: CDR1 SGHRS, CDR2 YFSETQ. Trimming cost V 0 bases and J 1 base, with 7 bases left between them. CDR3 coding DNA: TGCGCCAGCAGCTTGGGGCGGTCGAACACTGAAGCTTTCTTT. Its translation: CASSLGRSNTEAFF.